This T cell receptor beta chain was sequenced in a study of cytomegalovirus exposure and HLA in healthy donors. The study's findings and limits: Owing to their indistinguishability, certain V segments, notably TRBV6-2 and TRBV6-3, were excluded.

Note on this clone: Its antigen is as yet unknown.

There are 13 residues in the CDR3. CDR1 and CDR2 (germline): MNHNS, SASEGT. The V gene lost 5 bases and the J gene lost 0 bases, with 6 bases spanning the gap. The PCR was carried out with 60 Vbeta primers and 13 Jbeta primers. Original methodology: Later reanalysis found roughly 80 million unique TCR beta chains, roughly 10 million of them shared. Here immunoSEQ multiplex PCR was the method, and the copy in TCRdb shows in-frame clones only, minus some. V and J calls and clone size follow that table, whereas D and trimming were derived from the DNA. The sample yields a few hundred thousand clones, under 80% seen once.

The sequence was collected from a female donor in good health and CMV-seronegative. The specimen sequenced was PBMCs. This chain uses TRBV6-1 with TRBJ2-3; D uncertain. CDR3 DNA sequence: TGTGCCAGCAGTATTCAGAGCACAGATACGCAGTATTTT. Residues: CASSIQSTDTQYF.